The following is a T cell receptor (beta chain) sequence with its context. Its antigen is not identified. PCR was performed a second time for about 7 to 12 cycles using a sample-barcoded 5' primer and a J-beta primer mix. A single record per CDR3 protein comes from TCRdb applying MiXCR to the 5' RACE reads. The sample shows roughly 680,000 distinct CDR3 sequences, about 51% of them seen only once. The entry originates in a study of blood T cells in healthy people across ages. The overall study: Capture via template switching afforded approximately one barcoded beta molecule per two T cells. Study conclusions and caveats: Whereas aged donors had fewer naive CD4+ cells, long-lived donors had more of them and higher diversity.

CDR1 SGHRS and CDR2 YFSETQ come from the germline V gene. Between the trimmed V and J ends, which lost 4 bases and 1 base, there was a span of 14 bases. The CDR3 length is 16 residues. The sample taken for sequencing was blood. The TCR comes from a woman older than 75 in good health. This sequence joins TRBV5-1 and TRBJ2-2; D is possibly TRBD1 (6 bases). CDR3 DNA sequence: TGCGCCAGCAGCCTCTTCGAACAGGGGAACACCGGGGAGCTGTTTTTT. This codes for CASSLFEQGNTGELFF.